Sequencing of this TCR beta chain was carried out in a study of regulatory T cells in long-lasting Graves disease (dated by TCRdb to the early 2020s). Study-wide context: Antithyroid drugs had been taken for less than 3 months by newly diagnosed Graves' disease patients. This study used TCR sequencing and RNA sequencing of peripheral blood to compare persistent Graves' disease patients against newly diagnosed Graves' disease patients. The study was conducted in China and was registered as a clinical trial. A total of around 35 samples were covered by TCR sequencing, comprising roughly 13 persistent and 20 newly diagnosed Graves' disease patients. Overall results and qualifications from the work: The study examined only peripheral blood because the primary lesion, thyroid tissue, could not be accessed. Only the TCR beta chain was sequenced and analyzed. Persistent patients shared more public clonotypes among themselves (around 3,000) than newly diagnosed patients did (approximately 870). Persistent disease showed preferential use of TRBV28, TRBJ1-2 and TRBJ2-5, whereas newly diagnosed disease favored TRBV20-1 and TRBJ2-1. The small sample size was acknowledged by the authors as a limitation that may reduce accuracy. Lower TCR Shannon entropy and fewer highly expanded clones were observed in persistent Graves' disease patients than in newly diagnosed patients, which suggested clonal expansion.

The CDR3, from cysteine to phenylalanine, totals 11 residues. Just the 33-base CDR3 DNA is kept, in frame starting at base 1. The CDR1 and CDR2 encoded by the germline V gene are SGDLS and YYNGEE. According to the study, the label for this sample's time point signals: newly diagnosed GD, antithyroid drugs for less than 3 months. For both TCR sequencing and RNA sequencing, RNA was extracted from PBMCs using TRIzol. The diagnosis of Graves' disease followed American Thyroid Association guidelines. Recruitment of patients was carried out at an endocrinology department in Xi'an, China. From each patient, about 9 milliliters of peripheral blood was collected into an EDTA anticoagulant tube. Ficoll Paque Plus density gradient separation was used to isolate PBMCs, and no additional T cell sorting was done. An Agilent 2100 Bioanalyzer and agarose gel were used to assess RNA quality, and a NanoDrop 2000 was used to measure RNA concentration.

The library came from multiplex PCR. TCRdb lists the instrument as Illumina HiSeq 4000. TCR beta libraries were built with iRepertoire HTBI primers and Arm-PCR amplification of CDR3 regions. Before sequencing, the PCR products underwent gel purification. Per the source publication's procedure: Gene usage analysis of CDR3 amino acid clonotypes used the 55 to 80 TRBV and 14 to 15 TRBJ segments found across samples. COPE and FqMerger were used to merge the filtered high-quality paired reads into contigs. BLAST was used to align contigs to IMGT TRBV, TRBD and TRBJ reference genes, and CDR3 was defined according to IMGT. Any clonotype with a frequency above 0.1% was counted as a highly expanded clone. Repertoire diversity was measured by Shannon entropy, and V-J evenness by the Gini coefficient. Public clonotypes were defined as clonotypes shared by more than one individual. Starting from the raw public reads, TCRdb applied fastp trimming at Q25, assembled clones with MiXCR and retained in-frame beta chains. Rows merge per CDR3 protein into single entries with the most common DNA and genes. These V and J calls derive from TCRdb rather than the authors' analysis. The sample data list 350,000 to 550,000 distinct CDR3 sequences, and 15% of these were observed just once. The top ten constitute around 17% of the sample.

Turning to this clonotype: Which antigen it targets is not known. A read error may be the cause here, since a much bigger clone is one base away.

The same sample was also studied in work on T cells in Graves' hyperthyroidism and ophthalmopathy. From the second report: Stable Graves' hyperthyroidism was defined as the absence of progression to ophthalmopathy over 18 months of follow-up. Hyperthyroidism patients were newly diagnosed, had a disease duration of under 2 months, and were aged 18 to 65 years. The study excluded patients with uncontrolled infections, other autoimmune diseases, pregnancy or lactation. Diagnoses were based on clinical symptoms, serum thyroxine and TRAb, thyroid ultrasound and orbital computed tomography. For the first round of RT-PCR on the TCR CDR3, the HTBI primer set was used together with the Qiagen OneStep RT-PCR kit. Most expanded thyroid clonotypes (frequency above 0.001) were also found in blood, which suggests that blood repertoires may mirror thyroid immune responses. In cross-validation, a model built on a 13 V-J signature told ophthalmopathy apart from stable hyperthyroidism with 87.88% sensitivity and around 81% specificity, and in testing the same model reached 80%/75%. During validation, the model predicted progression to ophthalmopathy a median of approximately 6.5 months ahead of onset, with roughly 65% sensitivity and roughly 75% specificity. To identify TCR V-J signatures that set the groups apart, the researchers used a discovery cohort of about a hundred patients, made up of fewer than 50 with Graves' ophthalmopathy and 57 with stable Graves' hyperthyroidism. Prospective prediction of ophthalmopathy was tested in an independent validation cohort consisting of about 20 hyperthyroidism patients and approximately 16 patients who later progressed to ophthalmopathy. The approximately 100 discovery patients were randomly divided into training and test sets at a 7:3 ratio. In addition, the study compared T-cell repertoires in thyroid tissue and in blood from five to seven Graves' hyperthyroidism patients. After blood sampling, hyperthyroidism patients were treated with methimazole at a starting dose of 30 mg daily, and ophthalmopathy patients were treated with high-dose intravenous methylprednisolone. The libraries were constructed in a second round of multiplex PCR and then size-selected and purified. The libraries were sequenced on an Illumina HiSeq2000 using paired-end 100 bp reads. SOAPnuke was used to process the raw data, removing reads that contained adapters or uncalled bases, had a mean Phred below 15, or lacked an exact match to the constant primer or identifier. High-quality paired reads were merged with COPE v1.2.5, and unique nucleotide sequences were defined as clonotypes. MiTCR v1.1 was used to align the clonotypes against IMGT TRBV, TRBD and TRBJ reference segments. The analysis was restricted to V-J combinations with a frequency above 0.0001, which together covered about 99% of the repertoires. A TCS score was defined as the ratio between F50 (clonal expansion) and ExV (chaos), using BLOSUM62-based TCRdist between CDR3 peptides within each V-J. Welch's t-statistics and random forest reduced roughly 500 V-J features to 10 to 15, which were used in a naive Bayes classifier (R e1071). Sample size was not statistically predetermined, and blinding of investigators to group allocation was not performed. According to the paper, TCR Vbeta CDR3 sequencing was carried out on approximately 140 peripheral blood samples, which came from under 50 ophthalmopathy, around 75 hyperthyroidism and about 17 progressor patients.

This specimen consisted of peripheral blood mononuclear cells (PBMCs), obtained at new diagnosis, from a patient treated with antithyroid drugs. The sequence was obtained from a woman younger than 45 with Graves disease. Donor details come from another sample of the same person, matched by shared clones. The V and J segments used are TRBV9 and TRBJ2-1; the D segment cannot be called with confidence. The CDR3 region reads CTSSVYNEQFF. DNA sequence: TGTACCAGCAGCGTATACAATGAGCAGTTCTTC.